The 26 T cell receptor beta chains listed next were all sequenced from one sample in a study of T cells in localized non-small cell lung cancer. Data came from immunoSEQ multiplex PCR; TCRdb stores just in-frame clones and leaves some out. The sample contains roughly 2,600 clones, roughly 35% of which appear only once. Sequenced material: normal lung tissue next to the tumor, taken before any cancer treatment. Receptors originate from a woman aged 35 to 75 with stage II squamous cell lung carcinoma.

This clone was detected only a few times. V and J are TRBV6-8 and TRBJ2-5, with D perhaps TRBD1 or TRBD2 (6 bases each). Between the trimmed V and J ends, which lost 10 bases and 5 bases, there was a span of 17 bases. The CDR3 length is 13 residues. CDR1 MNHGY and CDR2 SAAAGT come from the germline V gene. CDR3 region: CAINGGQGETQYF. As DNA, the CDR3 is TGTGCCATCAACGGGGGCCAAGGGGAGACCCAGTACTTC.

V gene TRBV28 combines with J gene TRBJ2-3; D perhaps matches TRBD2 (6 bases). Trimming removed 2 bases from V and 2 bases from J, with 8 bases in between. Germline loops: CDR1 MDHEN, CDR2 SYDVKM. The CDR3 is made up of 14 amino acids. CDR3 loop: CASSLGGNTDTQYF. CDR3 in DNA: TGTGCCAGCAGTTTAGGCGGGAACACAGATACGCAGTATTTT.

The genes are TRBV18 and TRBJ1-4; 7 bases are a match to TRBD1. CDR3 size: 15 residues. V lost 6 bases to trimming and J lost 7 bases; unmatched junction nucleotides: 11. The germline V gene has CDR1 KGHSH and CDR2 LQKENI. The CDR3 loop is CASSLMTGNGEKLFF. Here the CDR3 DNA reads TGTGCCAGCTCTCTCATGACAGGGAATGGTGAAAAACTGTTTTTT.

This clone occurred a few times. The V gene is TRBV10-3, the J gene TRBJ1-3; tentatively, D is TRBD1 (5 bases). This CDR3 is built from 16 residues. V dropped 0 bases and J dropped 0 bases, with 9 bases sitting between them. Per the germline V gene, CDR1 is ENHRY and CDR2 is SYGVKD. The CDR3 nucleotides read TGTGCCATCAGTGAGTCCCCAGGGAGCTCTGGAAACACCATATATTTT. Encoded protein: CAISESPGSSGNTIYF.

The chain has TRBV6-8 and TRBJ2-2, with D perhaps TRBD2 (6 bases). Germline assignment: CDR1 MNHGY and CDR2 SAAAGT. The CDR3 has 15 amino acids. The V gene lost 2 bases and the J gene lost 8 bases, with 15 bases spanning the gap. This CDR3 is CASSYGTAGSGELFF. The DNA for the CDR3 is TGTGCCAGCAGTTACGGGACCGCGGGGTCGGGGGAGCTGTTTTTT.

The chain employs TRBV6-7 and TRBJ2-5, with 11 bases matching TRBD2. TRBV6-7 falls under the ORF class, with uncertain function. This CDR3 is built from 17 residues. V gave up 0 bases and J gave up 5 bases; unmatched junction bases: 8. The CDR3 sequence is CASSYSISGGASETQYF. The CDR3 DNA sequence: TGTGCCAGCAGTTACTCGATTAGCGGGGGGGCCAGCGAGACCCAGTACTTC.

DNA for the CDR3: TGTGCCAGCTCACCACGGCGGGACACTGAAGCTTTCTTT. This gives the protein CASSPRRDTEAFF. The V and J genes are TRBV18 and TRBJ1-1; D is unresolved. The CDR3 loop spans 13 amino acids. The germline V and J ends were trimmed by 1 base and 3 bases, with 6 bases remaining between them. CDR1 KGHSH and CDR2 LQKENI come from the germline V gene.

Only a few counts were recorded for this clone. The chain links TRBV11-3 to TRBJ2-5, with 9 bases lining up with TRBD2. V shed 6 bases, J shed 4 bases, and the junction held 15 bases outside the gene matches. This CDR3 contains 17 residues. In germline, CDR1 is SGHNT, CDR2 YENEEA. The CDR3 spells CASRGAAAGGKRETQYF. The DNA for the CDR3 is TGTGCCAGCAGGGGGGCGGCAGCGGGAGGCAAAAGAGAGACCCAGTACTTC.

The chain joins TRBV15 to TRBJ2-7, with D hard to call. From germline, CDR1 is LNHNV and CDR2 YYDKDF (reference sequence). This CDR3 spans 16 amino acids. The V and J ends lost 0 bases and 0 bases respectively, with 12 bases between them. As DNA, the CDR3 is TGTGCCACCAGCAGAGAGGCGGCGGATAGCTCCTACGAGCAGTACTTC. This gives the protein CATSREAADSSYEQYF. The variable domain in full, completed from reference TRBV15 and TRBJ2-7, reads DAMVIQNPRYQVTQFGKPVTLSCSQTLNHNVMYWYQQKSSQAPKLLFHYYDKDFNNEADTPDNFQSRRPNTSFCFLDIRSPGLGDTAMYLCATSREAADSSYEQYFGPGTRLTVT.

The rearrangement joins TRBV6-8 to TRBJ1-1; TRBD1 is a possible D gene (6 bases). V lost 10 bases, J lost 3 bases, and 12 bases lay in between. This CDR3 region has 12 residues. Germline CDR1 and CDR2: MNHGY and SAAAGT. Here the CDR3 DNA reads TGTGCCATCGCGGCAGGGGACACTGAAGCTTTCTTT. The encoded protein is CAIAAGDTEAFF.

This chain uses TRBV28 with TRBJ1-2; TRBD1 might be the D (6 bases). Looked up from germline, CDR1 is MDHEN and CDR2 is SYDVKM. Trimming removed 2 bases from V and 8 bases from J, with 15 bases in between. This CDR3 region has 14 residues. The CDR3 DNA reads TGTGCCAGCAGTTTAGAGATGGGACACAGAGGCTACACCTTC. Translation: CASSLEMGHRGYTF.

The V gene is TRBV6-8, the J gene TRBJ2-7; 7 bases line up with TRBD2. The CDR3 is 14 residues long. The germline CDR1 and CDR2 sequences are MNHGY and SAAAGT. After removal of 2 bases from V and 4 bases from J, the junction contained 5 bases not matched to a gene. CDR3 sequence: CASSYGGERYEQYF. The CDR3 DNA reads as TGTGCCAGCAGTTACGGGGGGGAGCGGTACGAGCAGTACTTC.

This clone was recorded a few times. The chain is built from TRBV6-7 and TRBJ2-5, with TRBD1 identical over 7 bases. TRBV6-7 is reported as an ORF; its role is uncertain. Unmatched junction bases numbered 11, after V lost 2 bases and J lost 5 bases. The CDR3 spans 16 residues. In DNA, the CDR3 is TGTGCCAGCAGTTACCTTCCGACAGGGATTGTTGAGACCCAGTACTTC. Translated: CASSYLPTGIVETQYF.

This clone is labeled as large. The chain has TRBV6-8 and TRBJ2-1; a weak D match, TRBD2 (6 bases). The CDR3 loop spans 15 amino acids. V was cut by 2 bases and J by 0 bases, with 8 bases left in between. CDR1 is MNHGY, CDR2 SAAAGT, per germline. The CDR3 sequence: CASSYGGNSYNEQFF. As DNA, the CDR3 is TGTGCCAGCAGTTACGGAGGGAACTCCTACAATGAGCAGTTCTTC.

The sample holds a few counts of this clone. The J gene is TRBJ2-2, the V gene TRBV6-8; TRBD1 matches 12 bases. This CDR3 contains 16 residues. The trim removed 4 bases at V and 7 bases at J, leaving 7 bases unmatched. The germline CDR1 and CDR2 sequences are MNHGY and SAAAGT. Here the CDR3 DNA reads TGTGCCAGCAGTTGGGCTGGGACAGGGGGCGGCGGGGAGCTGTTTTTT. Translated, it gives CASSWAGTGGGGELFF.

The V and J genes are TRBV29-1 and TRBJ1-6; 7 bases match TRBD1. The CDR3 loop spans 14 amino acids. Unmatched junction bases numbered 11, after V lost 7 bases and J lost 8 bases. The germline CDR1 and CDR2 sequences are SQVTM and ANQGSEA. CDR3 residues: CSARQGTVDSPLHF. DNA for the CDR3: TGCAGCGCCCGACAGGGAACGGTTGATTCACCCCTCCACTTT.

J is TRBJ2-1 and V is TRBV10-1; D is possibly TRBD1 or TRBD2 (5 bases each). Trimming pared 8 bases from V and 4 bases from J, leaving 15 bases between. The V gene's germline CDR1 is WNHNN and CDR2 SYGVQD (reference sequence). This CDR3 is 14 amino acids long. Here the CDR3 reads CASSPGTDYNEQFF. The CDR3 nucleotides are TGCGCCAGCTCTCCCGGGACGGATTACAATGAGCAGTTCTTC.

This clone was detected a few times. The V and J genes are TRBV1 and TRBJ2-2. TRBV1 is shown as a pseudogene. The CDR3 runs to 13 residues. The CDR3 region is CASSPQMGGELFF. In DNA form, the CDR3 reads TGCGCCAGCAGCCCCCAAATGGGCGGGGAGCTGTTTTTT.

In its sample, this clone is medium-sized. V gene TRBV11-3 combines with J gene TRBJ2-7; D perhaps matches TRBD2 (7 bases). Trimming stripped 5 bases from V and 5 bases from J, with 16 bases between. Germline-derived CDR1 and CDR2 are SGHNT and YENEEA. The CDR3 covers 14 residues. CDR3 sequence (DNA): TGTGCCAGCAGCCCTACTAGGGGGGGAGACGAGCAGTACTTC. This gives the protein CASSPTRGGDEQYF.

This rearrangement joins TRBV29-1 to TRBJ1-5; D may be TRBD1 (5 bases). Germline lookup yields CDR1 SQVTM and CDR2 ANQGSEA. The CDR3 sequence is 13 residues long. V lost 4 bases, J lost 4 bases, and 11 bases lay in between. The CDR3 DNA sequence: TGCAGCGTTGTATCCGGGGGAAATCAGCCCCAGCATTTT. Its translation is CSVVSGGNQPQHF.

This clone is categorized as medium-sized. The chain combines TRBV11-3 with TRBJ1-5; D remains ambiguous. V dropped 2 bases and J dropped 9 bases, with 14 bases sitting between them. The V gene's germline CDR1 is SGHNT and CDR2 YENEEA. The CDR3 runs to 14 residues. The CDR3, as DNA: TGTGCCAGCAGCTTAAACGCGGCCCTCGGGCCCCAGCATTTT. Protein: CASSLNAALGPQHF. Together with reference TRBV11-3 and TRBJ1-5, the CDR3 gives the full variable domain: EAGVVQSPRYKIIEKKQPVAFWCNPISGHNTLYWYLQNLGQGPELLIRYENEEAVDDSQLPKDRFSAERLKGVDSTLKIQPAELGDSAVYLCASSLNAALGPQHFGDGTRLSIL.

The rearrangement joins TRBV6-8 to TRBJ1-3; unclear D gene. V was clipped by 6 bases and J by 1 base, with 10 bases between them. Germline V CDR1 and CDR2: MNHGY, SAAAGT. CDR3 length equals 14 residues. This CDR3 reads CASSLLGSGNTIYF. CDR3 sequence (DNA): TGTGCCAGCAGCCTCCTAGGGTCTGGAAACACCATATATTTT.

The rearrangement links TRBV10-1 to TRBJ1-5, with 7 bases matching TRBD1. Germline V gene lookup returns CDR1 WNHNN and CDR2 SYGVQD (reference sequence). The CDR3 sequence is 13 residues long. V was pared by 2 bases and J by 13 bases, with 8 bases of the junction left unmatched. DNA for the CDR3: TGCGCCAGCAGTGAGACAGGGGACGCTCCACAGCATTTT. It is translated as CASSETGDAPQHF.

The rearrangement links TRBV19 to TRBJ1-5, with 8 nucleotides matching TRBD1. CDR3 length equals 14 residues. The germline CDR1 and CDR2 sequences are LNHDA and SQIVND (reference sequence). V dropped 3 bases and J dropped 7; count of bases not matched to a gene: 5. The CDR3 DNA is TGTGCCAGTAGTATCCGGACAGGGCACCAGCCCCAGCATTTT. Protein product: CASSIRTGHQPQHF. Supplemented by reference TRBV19 and TRBJ1-5, the full variable domain reads DGGITQSPKYLFRKEGQNVTLSCEQNLNHDAMYWYRQDPGQGLRLIYYSQIVNDFQKGDIAEGYSVSREKKESFPLTVTSAQKNPTAFYLCASSIRTGHQPQHFGDGTRLSIL.

The J gene is TRBJ2-2, the V gene TRBV19; 7 bases align to TRBD1. This CDR3 comprises 13 residues. J lost 6 bases, V lost 5 bases, and 3 bases had no gene match. In germline, CDR1 is LNHDA, CDR2 SQIVND (reference sequence). CDR3 in DNA: TGTGCCAGTAGTCCCACAGGGGCCGGGGAGCTGTTTTTT. It yields the protein CASSPTGAGELFF.

The gene calls are TRBV28 and TRBJ2-2; 9 bases align to TRBD1. The CDR3 is 17 amino acids. The trim removed 0 bases at V and 7 bases at J, leaving 9 bases unmatched. Germline V lookup: CDR1 MDHEN, CDR2 SYDVKM. As DNA, the CDR3 is TGTGCCAGCAGTTTATGGACGACAGGGGGGACTGGCGGGGAGCTGTTTTTT. This encodes CASSLWTTGGTGGELFF.